This TCR beta chain comes out of a study of shared clonotypes between healthy human individuals. The CDR3 loop spans 15 amino acids. The ends lost 2 bases at V and 4 bases at J; junction bases unmatched: 4. The germline gives CDR1 SGDLS, CDR2 YYNGEE. At the deep level, the assay was run. Sequencing was performed with immunoSEQ multiplex PCR; in TCRdb, only in-frame clones are kept and a portion is missing. Among 600,000 to 750,000 clones, about 92% were seen once, and the ten largest hold roughly 36%. The gene calls are TRBV9 and TRBJ2-2; the match to TRBD1 covers 8 bases. Sequencing used memory CD8+ T cells from PBMCs. Sample subset: CD45RO+ cells pooled with CCR7-negative TemRA cells. The sequence was obtained from a young man in good health. Some clones in this sample may be carry-over from other donors' samples. CDR3 amino acids: CASSVGTGATGELFF. The CDR3 nucleotides are TGTGCCAGCAGCGTCGGGACAGGCGCCACCGGGGAGCTGTTTTTT.